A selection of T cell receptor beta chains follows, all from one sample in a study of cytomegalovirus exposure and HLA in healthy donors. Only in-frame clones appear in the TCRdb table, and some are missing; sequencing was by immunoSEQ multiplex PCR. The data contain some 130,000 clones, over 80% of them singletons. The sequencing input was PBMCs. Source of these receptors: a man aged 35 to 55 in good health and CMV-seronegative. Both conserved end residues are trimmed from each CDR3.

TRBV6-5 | ASRRRGLTNEKLF
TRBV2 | ASRGGVNTEAF
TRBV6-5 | ASSYRRGDNSPLH
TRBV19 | ASTSDLNTEAF
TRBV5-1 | ASSLATGVVYNEQF
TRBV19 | ASSSTGGYEQY
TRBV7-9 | ASSSLTSGENTQY
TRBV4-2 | ASSQVRTGGIMGTEAF
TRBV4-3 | ASSQTLGGGSGYT
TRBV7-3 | ASSLLWSGGVTGELF
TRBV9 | ASSSSGGDYGYT
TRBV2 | ASSEPGVAGSYEQY
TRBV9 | ASSPTFKAGAHEQY
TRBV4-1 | ASSRGPGEKTQY
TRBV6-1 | ASSNSNQPQH
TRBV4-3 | ASSQEIRGPSSYNEQF
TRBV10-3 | AISRWGGLETQY
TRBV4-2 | ASSQGGGSNQPQH
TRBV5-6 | ASSLGVGSLGYT
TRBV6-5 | ASSPAGQPQH
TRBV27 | ASSFGGGVPDTQY
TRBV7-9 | ASSLGGQRGSYEQY
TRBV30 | AWTKGADGANVLT
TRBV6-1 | ASAVVGVEDEQF
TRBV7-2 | ASSSPGFRKTEAF
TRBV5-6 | ASSLGGLSYNSPLH
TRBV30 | AWTTGEPGNTIY
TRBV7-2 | ASSNFPGQPISGANVLT
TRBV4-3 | ASSQGSGGVNEQF
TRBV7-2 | ASSLRSGGGGGELF
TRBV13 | ASSLGTESYEQY
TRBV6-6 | ASSYLGQSSDTQY
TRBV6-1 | ASMRVPYEQY
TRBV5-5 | ASSFRQNEKLF
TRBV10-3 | AISGTGAEEKLF
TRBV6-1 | ASRPTGLGTYEQY
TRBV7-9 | ASSSGGSSYNEQF
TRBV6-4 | ASSDSNAPDTQY
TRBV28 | ASSFPQGGIVYEQY
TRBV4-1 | ASSQEGQGDTEAF
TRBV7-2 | ASSSTGYSYNEQF
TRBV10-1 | ASSEYGRDSFDEQY
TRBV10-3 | AISESQTGGGYNEQF
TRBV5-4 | ASRQQVDQETQY
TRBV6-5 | ASSYSRETYNEQF
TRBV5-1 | ASRDPQGAVANEKLF
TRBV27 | ASSFRDSQETQY
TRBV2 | ASRSGQGMRTDTQY
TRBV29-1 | SVFQGDNQPQH
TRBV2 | ASSEGLAGDNEQF
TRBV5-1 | ASSLAQARNGYT
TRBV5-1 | ASSPSGLAGSFEQY
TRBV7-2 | ASSLEAGAGNTIY
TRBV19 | ASSTIGTAQGRYEQY
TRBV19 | ASSMGLGDEAF
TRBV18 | ASSPQTGVDEQY
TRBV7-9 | SSSSPSGQGFLYGYT
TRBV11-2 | ASSVKGQNEKLF
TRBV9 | ATSLGLADYNEQF
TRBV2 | ASNPRDTAWGEQF